This is a list of T cell receptor beta chains from one sample in a study of T-cell reconstitution after alpha-beta-depleted transplantation in children. One entry per CDR3 protein, called by TCRdb with MiXCR from the PCR reads. The table shows around 76,000 distinct CDR3 sequences, with 15% to 20% occurring only once. The sequences come from PBMCs, mostly from graft donor cells, collected 360 days after TCRalphabeta/CD19-depleted stem cell transplant. Source of these receptors: a male patient aged 2 to 10 who had a stem cell transplant for acute lymphoblastic leukemia, so the T cells may come from the graft donor. Both conserved end residues are part of each CDR3. Fields, in order: V gene, clone size, D gene, J gene, CDR3 DNA, CDR3 protein. D genes are given only for firm matches. Size is stated for part of the rows, as once, few or many counts, or as a class when the clone is expanded.

V: TRBV5-1; size: .; D: .; J: TRBJ2-3; DNA: TGCGCCAGCAGCTTGCATGGGGCGACAGATACGCAGTATTTT; CDR3: CASSLHGATDTQYF
V: TRBV20-1; size: .; D: .; J: TRBJ2-2; DNA: TGCAGTGCTAGAGGTCAGGGACACATCGGGGAGCTGTTTTTT; CDR3: CSARGQGHIGELFF
V: TRBV2; size: .; D: TRBD2; J: TRBJ2-1; DNA: TGTGCCAGCCTTCCTGGTCAGCTAGCGGGAGACCCTCGAGACTACAATGAGCAGTTCTTC; CDR3: CASLPGQLAGDPRDYNEQFF
V: TRBV18; size: few; D: .; J: TRBJ2-2; DNA: TGTGCCAGCTCACCGGGCTCGGGGGAGCTGTTTTTT; CDR3: CASSPGSGELFF
V: TRBV7-9; size: .; D: TRBD2; J: TRBJ2-3; DNA: TGTGCCAGCAGTAATAGCGGGAGATACACAGATACGCAGTATTTT; CDR3: CASSNSGRYTDTQYF
V: TRBV19; size: .; D: .; J: TRBJ2-2; DNA: TGTGCCACCTCGGAGGATGGGTCCGACGGGGAGCTGTTTTTT; CDR3: CATSEDGSDGELFF
V: TRBV5-1; size: .; D: .; J: TRBJ2-4; DNA: TGCGCCAGCAGCTTGGGCCACACAGGACCAGCCAAAAACATTCAGTACTTC; CDR3: CASSLGHTGPAKNIQYF
V: TRBV5-1; size: few; D: .; J: TRBJ2-1; DNA: TGCGCCAGCAGCGATACAGGGAGGGAGCAGTTCTTC; CDR3: CASSDTGREQFF
V: TRBV10-3; size: many; D: TRBD1; J: TRBJ1-1; DNA: TGTGCCATCCGGGACAGGGGGCACACTGAAGCTTTCTTT; CDR3: CAIRDRGHTEAFF
V: TRBV10-3; size: .; D: .; J: TRBJ2-7; DNA: TGTGCCATCAGTGAAAGCGGGTCTAGCGCCTCCTACGAGCAGTACTTC; CDR3: CAISESGSSASYEQYF